These 25 T cell receptor beta chains share one sample of origin, sequenced in a study of PD-L1 blockade in urothelial cancer. Described time point: pretreatment peripheral blood. The repertoire was sequenced with immunoSEQ multiplex PCR; TCRdb's copy has only in-frame clones and lacks some. The table has some 74,000 clones, 85% seen once. The source material was PBMCs, sampled around atezolizumab (anti-PD-L1) treatment. These receptor sequences come from a man aged 40-50 years with urothelial cancer.

The chain joins TRBV21-1 to TRBJ1-3; the table's D call TRBD1 went unverified against the DNA. TRBV21-1 is termed a pseudogene. This CDR3 region has 20 residues. The CDR3 is CASSKGQSRKIPSSGNTIYF. In DNA, the CDR3 is TGTGCCAGCAGCAAAGGACAGTCACGCAAAATACCCTCCTCTGGAAACACCATATATTTT.

The chain couples TRBV7-9 to TRBJ2-6; tentatively, D is TRBD2 (6 bases). This CDR3 has 16 residues. Trimming shortened V by 8 bases and J by 1 base, and 15 bases separated the two germline ends. The germline V gene encodes CDR1 SEHNR and CDR2 FQNEAQ (reference sequence). The CDR3 region has the DNA TGTGCCAGCGGACCGACTAGGGGTTCTGGGGCCAACGTCCTGACTTTC. Translation: CASGPTRGSGANVLTF.

The chain is built from TRBV11-2 and TRBJ2-1; D perhaps matches TRBD1 (5 bases). Trimming removed 1 base from V and 3 bases from J, with 10 bases in between. This CDR3 contains 15 residues. Germline CDR1 SGHAT, CDR2 FQNNGV. CDR3 sequence (DNA): TGTGCCAGCAGCTTAGCGCAGGGTTTCTACAATGAGCAGTTCTTC. It is translated as CASSLAQGFYNEQFF.

This chain uses TRBV30 with TRBJ2-3, with 7 bases identical to TRBD1. The CDR3 runs 14 residues. With V trimmed by 3 bases and J by 5 bases, 8 bases remained unmatched. Germline CDR1 and CDR2: GTSNPN and SVGIG (reference sequence). In DNA, the CDR3 is TGTGCCTGGAGGAACAGGGGAAGGGAAGATACGCAGTATTTT. It encodes CAWRNRGREDTQYF.

The V and J genes are TRBV2 and TRBJ2-5, with TRBD1 identical over 7 bases. The CDR3 runs to 13 residues. J was trimmed by 2 bases and V by 8 bases; bases with no gene match: 5. Looked up from germline, CDR1 is SNHLY and CDR2 is FYNNEI. CDR3: CASYRGRQETQYF. In nucleotides, the CDR3 is TGTGCCAGCTACAGGGGTCGGCAAGAGACCCAGTACTTC.

This chain joins TRBV6-6 and TRBJ2-7, with 9 bases that match TRBD1. CDR1 is MNHNY and CDR2 is SVGAGI in the germline V gene (reference sequence). With 3 bases clipped from V and 3 bases from J, the junction kept 3 bases outside the gene matches. This CDR3 comprises 14 residues. CDR3 DNA: TGTGCCAGCAGTTATGGGACAGGGAACTACGAGCAGTACTTC. Translated, it gives CASSYGTGNYEQYF.

This chain links TRBV28 with TRBJ1-2, with D possibly matching TRBD1 (5 bases). The germline gives CDR1 MDHEN, CDR2 SYDVKM. V shed 4 bases and J shed 7 bases, with 13 bases lying between them. This CDR3 region has 13 residues. CDR3 sequence reads: CASSSPNRSGYTF. In DNA, the CDR3 is TGTGCCAGCAGTTCACCTAACAGGTCTGGCTACACCTTC.

The V call is TRBV5-6, the J call TRBJ2-1; 11 bases align to TRBD1. Germline CDR1 reads SGHDT; CDR2 reads YYEEEE. The CDR3 loop spans 16 amino acids. The junction had 7 bases not matched to a gene; V was cut back by 4 bases and J by 4 bases. The CDR3 DNA sequence: TGTGCCAGCAGCCGATCGGACAGGGGGCCTTACAATGAGCAGTTCTTC. It encodes CASSRSDRGPYNEQFF.

The chain links TRBV27 to TRBJ1-5, with D uncertain. The V gene lost 4 bases and the J gene lost 5 bases, with 21 bases spanning the gap. In germline, CDR1 is MNHEY, CDR2 SMNVEV (reference sequence). CDR3 length: 17 residues. The DNA of the CDR3 is TGTGCCAGCAGTTCTAGGTCCGGATTTGAGGTTCATCAGCCCCAGCATTTT. Translating it yields CASSSRSGFEVHQPQHF.

V and J are TRBV11-2 and TRBJ2-6; no definite D call. Germline values: CDR1 SGHAT, CDR2 FQNNGV. CDR3 length equals 19 residues. V was clipped by 3 bases and J by 2 bases, with 20 bases between them. Here the CDR3 DNA reads TGTGCCAGCAGCTTTTTTTCTTTGCTCCCAGAGGCTGGGGCCAACGTCCTGACTTTC. Residues: CASSFFSLLPEAGANVLTF.

Here the CDR3 DNA reads TGTGCCAGCAGAACCCTCGGGGGGAGAAGAACCGGGGAGCTGTTTTTT. Translated: CASRTLGGRRTGELFF. The V gene is TRBV7-8, the J gene TRBJ2-2; 7 bases fit TRBD2. The germline V gene has CDR1 SGHVS and CDR2 FQNEAQ. V lost 6 bases and J lost 5; bases outside the gene matches: 12. This CDR3 region has 16 residues.

The CDR3 DNA sequence: TGTGCCAGCAGTTACTCGAATTCCGGGACATATGGCTACACCTTC. Translated: CASSYSNSGTYGYTF. The V and J genes are TRBV6-5 and TRBJ1-2; a weak D match, TRBD1 (6 bases). The CDR3 covers 15 residues. The germline V and J ends were trimmed by 0 bases and 5 bases, with 13 bases remaining between them. Germline CDR1 reads MNHEY; CDR2 reads SVGAGI.

This chain connects TRBV27 to TRBJ2-2; D is possibly TRBD1 (5 bases). Germline loops: CDR1 MNHEY, CDR2 SMNVEV (reference sequence). Deletions cut 2 bases from V and 5 bases from J, with 9 bases between. The CDR3 totals 14 residues. CDR3 protein: CASSLQGSTGELFF. The CDR3 DNA follows: TGTGCCAGCAGTTTACAGGGTTCGACCGGGGAGCTGTTTTTT.

The CDR3 protein is CASRMTGRVPREQYF. In DNA form, the CDR3 reads TGTGCCAGCAGGATGACGGGAAGAGTTCCGCGCGAGCAGTACTTC. The chain recombines TRBV28 with TRBJ2-7, with TRBD2 as a possible D gene (5 bases). Germline CDR1 is MDHEN and CDR2 is SYDVKM. The CDR3 length is 15 residues. V lost 6 bases and J lost 6, with 21 bases in between.

The DNA of the CDR3 is TGTGCCAGCAGCCCAACCGGGACAACCCTTAACTTAGGCTACACCTTC. It encodes CASSPTGTTLNLGYTF. The chain joins TRBV28 to TRBJ1-2, with D perhaps matching TRBD1 (6 bases). CDR3 length equals 16 residues. Looked up from germline, CDR1 is MDHEN and CDR2 is SYDVKM. V was pared by 6 bases and J by 8 bases, with 25 bases between.

V and J are TRBV4-1 and TRBJ1-2; 8 bases agree with TRBD1. The germline V gene encodes CDR1 MGHRA and CDR2 YSYEKL. The CDR3 is 13 amino acids. The V gene end was trimmed by 5 bases and the J gene end by 8 bases; junction bases not matched to a gene: 7. CDR3 region: CASSSRTGWGYTF. In nucleotides, the CDR3 is TGCGCCAGCAGCTCCCGGACAGGGTGGGGCTACACCTTC.

The gene calls are TRBV6-4 and TRBJ2-1, with TRBD2 identical over 10 bases. Germline V gives CDR1 MRHNA, CDR2 SNTAGT. The trim removed 2 bases at V and 9 bases at J, leaving 10 bases unmatched. The CDR3 covers 16 residues. CDR3 region: CASSDASGSSSGEQFF. DNA of the CDR3: TGTGCCAGCAGTGACGCTAGCGGGAGTTCGTCAGGTGAGCAGTTCTTC.

V and J are TRBV15 and TRBJ1-4; a weak D match, TRBD1 (5 bases). The germline V and J ends were trimmed by 8 bases and 6 bases, with 16 bases remaining between them. CDR3 length: 14 amino acids. The germline gives CDR1 LNHNV, CDR2 YYDKDF (reference sequence). DNA for the CDR3: TGTGCCACCGCCTCCCAGGGTCACGATGAAAAACTGTTTTTT. Translation gives CATASQGHDEKLFF.

V is TRBV11-2 and J is TRBJ2-3; 10 positions agree with TRBD1. V lost 1 base, J lost 5 bases, and 9 bases stayed unmatched. Per the germline V gene, CDR1 is SGHAT and CDR2 is FQNNGV. This CDR3 has 17 amino acids. CDR3 nucleotides: TGTGCCAGCAGCTTAGTCGTAGTCGGGACAGGGGAAGATACGCAGTATTTT. It translates to CASSLVVVGTGEDTQYF.

The J gene is TRBJ2-1, the V gene TRBV9; TRBD1 is a possible D gene (6 bases). Germline V CDR1 and CDR2: SGDLS, YYNGEE. Trimming shortened V by 0 bases and J by 5 bases, and 9 bases separated the two germline ends. The CDR3 contains 14 residues. The CDR3 loop is CASSVGRTDNEQFF. The CDR3, as DNA: TGTGCCAGCAGCGTAGGGCGGACAGACAATGAGCAGTTCTTC.

The rearrangement links TRBV4-1 to TRBJ2-7; tentatively, D is TRBD1 (5 bases). The CDR3 totals 14 residues. CDR1 and CDR2 (germline): MGHRA, YSYEKL. Trimming removed 6 bases from V and 2 bases from J, with 14 bases in between. The CDR3 DNA sequence: TGCGCCAGCAGTCCAGGGATGGGCCCCTACGAGCAGTACTTC. Translating it yields CASSPGMGPYEQYF.

The CDR3 sequence is CASSHGEAGYNQPQHF. DNA for the CDR3: TGTGCCAGCTCACACGGCGAGGCGGGTTACAATCAGCCCCAGCATTTT. This chain connects TRBV18 to TRBJ1-5; D gene uncertain. Germline values: CDR1 KGHSH, CDR2 LQKENI. CDR3 length: 16 residues. The V end was cut by 4 bases, the J end by 3 bases, with 16 bases between.

This sequence joins TRBV19 and TRBJ1-5; D perhaps matches TRBD1 (5 bases). Germline CDR1 LNHDA, CDR2 SQIVND (reference sequence). Trimming pared 5 bases from V and 0 bases from J, leaving 14 bases between. The length of the CDR3 is 16 residues. CDR3 sequence (DNA): TGTGCCAGTAGTTCATCCCAAACAGGTAGCAATCAGCCCCAGCATTTT. This gives the protein CASSSSQTGSNQPQHF. The whole variable domain, filled in from reference TRBV19 and TRBJ1-5, reads DGGITQSPKYLFRKEGQNVTLSCEQNLNHDAMYWYRQDPGQGLRLIYYSQIVNDFQKGDIAEGYSVSREKKESFPLTVTSAQKNPTAFYLCASSSSQTGSNQPQHFGDGTRLSIL.

V is TRBV19 and J is TRBJ1-1; 7 nucleotides align to TRBD1. V lost 6 bases and J lost 2; bases outside the gene matches: 9. CDR3 length: 15 amino acids. Germline V gene lookup returns CDR1 LNHDA and CDR2 SQIVND (reference sequence). The CDR3 DNA sequence: TGTGCCAGTAGCGCCGACAGGGCAAGAAACACTGAAGCTTTCTTT. This sequence encodes CASSADRARNTEAFF.

The chain combines TRBV29-1 with TRBJ1-3, with 7 bases matching TRBD1. J was trimmed by 8 bases and V by 0 bases; bases with no gene match: 7. Germline V gene data show CDR1 as SQVTM and CDR2 as ANQGSEA. The CDR3 covers 14 residues. CDR3 coding DNA: TGCAGCGTTGAAGAGTTGACAGGGTCGGACACCATATATTTT. This gives the protein CSVEELTGSDTIYF.